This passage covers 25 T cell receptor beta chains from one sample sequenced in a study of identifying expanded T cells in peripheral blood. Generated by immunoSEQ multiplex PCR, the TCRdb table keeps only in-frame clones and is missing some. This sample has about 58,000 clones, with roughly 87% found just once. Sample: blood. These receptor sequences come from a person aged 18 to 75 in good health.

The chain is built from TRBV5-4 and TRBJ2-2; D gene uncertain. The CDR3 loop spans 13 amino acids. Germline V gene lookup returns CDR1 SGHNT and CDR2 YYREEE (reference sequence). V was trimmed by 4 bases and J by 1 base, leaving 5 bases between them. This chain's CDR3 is CASSRENTGELFF. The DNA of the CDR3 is TGTGCCAGCAGCCGAGAGAACACCGGGGAGCTGTTTTTT.

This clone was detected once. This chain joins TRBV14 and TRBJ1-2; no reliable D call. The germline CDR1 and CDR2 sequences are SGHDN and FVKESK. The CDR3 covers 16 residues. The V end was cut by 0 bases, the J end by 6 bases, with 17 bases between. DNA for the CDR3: TGTGCCAGCAGCCAAGATCTCCAGCCCGCGAAGGATGGCTACACCTTC. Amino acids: CASSQDLQPAKDGYTF. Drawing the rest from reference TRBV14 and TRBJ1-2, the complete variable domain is EAGVTQFPSHSVIEKGQTVTLRCDPISGHDNLYWYRRVMGKEIKFLLHFVKESKQDESGMPNNRFLAERTGGTYSTLKVQPAELEDSGVYFCASSQDLQPAKDGYTFGSGTRLTVV.

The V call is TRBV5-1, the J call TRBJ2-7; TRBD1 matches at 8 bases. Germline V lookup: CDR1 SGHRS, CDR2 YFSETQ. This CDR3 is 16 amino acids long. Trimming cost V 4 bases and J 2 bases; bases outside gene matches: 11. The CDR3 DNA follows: TGCGCCAGCAGCCAAGGAGGGACAGGTAGGGCCTACGAGCAGTACTTC. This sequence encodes CASSQGGTGRAYEQYF. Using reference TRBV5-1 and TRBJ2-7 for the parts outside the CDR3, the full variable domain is KAGVTQTPRYLIKTRGQQVTLSCSPISGHRSVSWYQQTPGQGLQFLFEYFSETQRNKGNFPGRFSGRQFSNSRSEMNVSTLELGDSALYLCASSQGGTGRAYEQYFGPGTRLTVT.

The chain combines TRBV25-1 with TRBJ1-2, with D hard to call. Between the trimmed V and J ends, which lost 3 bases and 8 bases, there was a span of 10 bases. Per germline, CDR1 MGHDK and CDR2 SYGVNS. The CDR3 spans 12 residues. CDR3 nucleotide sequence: TGTGCCAGCAGTGAGCTGGGTGCGGGCTACACCTTC. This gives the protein CASSELGAGYTF.

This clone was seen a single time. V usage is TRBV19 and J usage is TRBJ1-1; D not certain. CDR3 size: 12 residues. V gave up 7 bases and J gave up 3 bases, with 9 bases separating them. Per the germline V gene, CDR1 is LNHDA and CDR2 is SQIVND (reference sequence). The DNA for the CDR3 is TGTGCCAGTACTGGACTGTACACTGAAGCTTTCTTT. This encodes CASTGLYTEAFF.

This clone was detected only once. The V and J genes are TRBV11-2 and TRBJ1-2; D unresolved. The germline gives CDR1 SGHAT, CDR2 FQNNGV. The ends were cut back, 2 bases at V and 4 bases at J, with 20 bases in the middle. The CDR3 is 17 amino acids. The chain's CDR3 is CASSLSSRASGLYGYTF. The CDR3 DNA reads TGTGCCAGCAGCTTATCCTCGAGGGCCAGCGGTCTCTATGGCTACACCTTC.

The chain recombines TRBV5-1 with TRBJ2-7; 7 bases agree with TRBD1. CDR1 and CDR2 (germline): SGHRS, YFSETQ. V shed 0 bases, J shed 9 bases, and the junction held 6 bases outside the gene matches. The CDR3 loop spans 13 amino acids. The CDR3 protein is CASSLVTGYTQYF. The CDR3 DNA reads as TGCGCCAGCAGCTTGGTGACAGGGTACACGCAGTACTTC.

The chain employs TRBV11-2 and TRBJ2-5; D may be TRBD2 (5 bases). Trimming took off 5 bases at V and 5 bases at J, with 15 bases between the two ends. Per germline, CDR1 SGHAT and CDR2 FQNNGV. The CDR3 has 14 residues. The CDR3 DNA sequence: TGTGCCAGCAGCCGACTAACTTCCTCGGAGACCCAGTACTTC. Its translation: CASSRLTSSETQYF.

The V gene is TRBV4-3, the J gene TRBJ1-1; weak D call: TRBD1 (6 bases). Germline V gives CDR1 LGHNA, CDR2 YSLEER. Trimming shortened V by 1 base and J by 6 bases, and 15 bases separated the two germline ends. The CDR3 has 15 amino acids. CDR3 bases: TGCGCCAGCAGCCAAGTTGAGGGGGGGGTCTCTGAAGCTTTCTTT. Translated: CASSQVEGGVSEAFF.

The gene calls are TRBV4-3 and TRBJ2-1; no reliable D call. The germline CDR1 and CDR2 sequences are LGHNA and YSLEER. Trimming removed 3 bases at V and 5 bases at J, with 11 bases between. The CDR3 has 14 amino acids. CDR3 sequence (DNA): TGCGCCAGCAGCCATGGTCGGCTGGACAATGAGCAGTTCTTC. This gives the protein CASSHGRLDNEQFF.

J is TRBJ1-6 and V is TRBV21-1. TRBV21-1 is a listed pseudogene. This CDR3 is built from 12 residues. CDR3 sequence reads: CASSTEDSPLHF. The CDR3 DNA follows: TGTGCCAGCAGCACCGAAGATTCACCCCTCCACTTT.

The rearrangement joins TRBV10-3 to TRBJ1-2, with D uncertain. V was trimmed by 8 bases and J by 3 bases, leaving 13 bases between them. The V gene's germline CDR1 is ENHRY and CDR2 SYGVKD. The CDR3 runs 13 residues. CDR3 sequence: CAIAATPHYGYTF. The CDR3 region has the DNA TGTGCCATCGCGGCGACCCCTCACTATGGCTACACCTTC.

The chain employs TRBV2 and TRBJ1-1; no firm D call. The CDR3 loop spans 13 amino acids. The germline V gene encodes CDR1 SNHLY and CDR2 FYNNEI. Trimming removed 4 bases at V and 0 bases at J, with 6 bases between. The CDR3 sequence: CASSATLNTEAFF. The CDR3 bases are TGTGCCAGCAGTGCGACGTTGAACACTGAAGCTTTCTTT.

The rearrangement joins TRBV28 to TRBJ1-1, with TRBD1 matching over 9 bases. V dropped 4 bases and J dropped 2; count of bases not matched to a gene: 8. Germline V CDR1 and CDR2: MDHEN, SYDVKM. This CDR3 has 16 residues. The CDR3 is CASSSTTGGGNTEAFF. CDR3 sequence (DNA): TGTGCCAGCAGTTCCACCACAGGGGGCGGAAACACTGAAGCTTTCTTT.

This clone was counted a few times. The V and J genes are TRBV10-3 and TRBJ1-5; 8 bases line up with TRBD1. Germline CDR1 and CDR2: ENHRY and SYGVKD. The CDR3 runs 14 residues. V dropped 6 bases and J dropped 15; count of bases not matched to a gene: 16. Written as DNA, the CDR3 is TGTGCCATCAGCGCTGACAGGGGAGGCTCCAATAGGCATTTT. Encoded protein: CAISADRGGSNRHF.

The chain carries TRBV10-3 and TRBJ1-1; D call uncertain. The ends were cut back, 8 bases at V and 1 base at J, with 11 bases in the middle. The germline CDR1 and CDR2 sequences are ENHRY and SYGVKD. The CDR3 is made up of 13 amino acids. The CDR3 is CAIVREKNTEAFF. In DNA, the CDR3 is TGTGCCATCGTTAGGGAGAAGAACACTGAAGCTTTCTTT.

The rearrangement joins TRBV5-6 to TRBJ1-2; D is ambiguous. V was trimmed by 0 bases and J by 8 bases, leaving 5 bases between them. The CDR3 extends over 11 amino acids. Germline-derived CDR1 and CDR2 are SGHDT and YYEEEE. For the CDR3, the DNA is TGTGCCAGCAGCTTGGACGCAGGCTACACCTTC. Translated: CASSLDAGYTF.

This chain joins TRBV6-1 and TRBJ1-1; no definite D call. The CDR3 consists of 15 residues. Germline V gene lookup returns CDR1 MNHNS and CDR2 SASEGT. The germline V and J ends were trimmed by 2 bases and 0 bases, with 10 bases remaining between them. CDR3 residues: CASSEPRFMNTEAFF. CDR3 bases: TGTGCCAGCAGTGAACCCAGGTTCATGAACACTGAAGCTTTCTTT.

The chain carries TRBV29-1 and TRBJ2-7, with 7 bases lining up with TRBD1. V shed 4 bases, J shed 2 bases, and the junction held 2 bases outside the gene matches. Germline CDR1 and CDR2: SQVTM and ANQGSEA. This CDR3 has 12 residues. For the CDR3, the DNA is TGCAGCGTTGTGGGGACAGCCTACGAGCAGTACTTC. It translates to CSVVGTAYEQYF.

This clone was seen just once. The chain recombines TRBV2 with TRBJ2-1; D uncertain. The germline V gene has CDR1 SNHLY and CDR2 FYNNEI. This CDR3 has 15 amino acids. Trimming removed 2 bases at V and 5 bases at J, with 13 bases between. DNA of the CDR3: TGTGCCAGCAGTGAAATGAGACATGGAGACAATGAGCAGTTCTTC. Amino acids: CASSEMRHGDNEQFF.

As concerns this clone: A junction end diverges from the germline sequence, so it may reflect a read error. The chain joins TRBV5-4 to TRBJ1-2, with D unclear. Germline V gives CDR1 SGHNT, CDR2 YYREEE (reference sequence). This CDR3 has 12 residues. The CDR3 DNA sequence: TGCGCCAGCAGCCAAGATAGGGATGGCTACACCTTC. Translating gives CASSQDRDGYTF.

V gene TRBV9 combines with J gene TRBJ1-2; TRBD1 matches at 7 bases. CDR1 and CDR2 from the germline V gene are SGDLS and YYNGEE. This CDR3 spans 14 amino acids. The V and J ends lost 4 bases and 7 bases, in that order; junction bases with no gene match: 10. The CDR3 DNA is TGTGCCAGCAGCACTCGGGACAGCATCCCTGGCTACACCTTC. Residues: CASSTRDSIPGYTF. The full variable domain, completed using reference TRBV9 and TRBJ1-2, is DSGVTQTPKHLITATGQRVTLRCSPRSGDLSVYWYQQSLDQGLQFLIQYYNGEERAKGNILERFSAQQFPDLHSELNLSSLELGDSALYFCASSTRDSIPGYTFGSGTRLTVV.

The CDR3 reads CASSRRFGGDGNQPQHF. CDR3 bases: TGCGCCAGCAGCCGACGCTTCGGGGGGGATGGCAATCAGCCCCAGCATTTT. The chain has TRBV4-1 and TRBJ1-5; possibly TRBD1 for D (5 bases). Trimming removed 4 bases at V and 2 bases at J, with 18 bases between. The germline CDR1 and CDR2 sequences are MGHRA and YSYEKL. This CDR3 has 17 residues.

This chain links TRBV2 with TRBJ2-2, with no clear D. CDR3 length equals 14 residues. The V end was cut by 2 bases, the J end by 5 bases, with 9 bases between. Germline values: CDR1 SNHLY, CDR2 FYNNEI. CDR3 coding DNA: TGTGCCAGCAGTGAAAAGGGCCTTACCGGGGAGCTGTTTTTT. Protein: CASSEKGLTGELFF.

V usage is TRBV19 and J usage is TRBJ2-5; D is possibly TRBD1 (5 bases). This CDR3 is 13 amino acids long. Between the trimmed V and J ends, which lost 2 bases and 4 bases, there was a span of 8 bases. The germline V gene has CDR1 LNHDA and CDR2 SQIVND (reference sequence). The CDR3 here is CASSILRGETQYF. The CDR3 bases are TGTGCCAGTAGTATACTTAGGGGAGAGACCCAGTACTTC.